These 2 T cell receptor beta chains came from one sample sequenced in a study of blood T cell repertoires in COVID-19. Sequencing was performed with immunoSEQ multiplex PCR; in TCRdb, only in-frame clones are kept and a portion is missing. Here the sample spans about 18,000 clones, around 77% being singletons. What was sequenced was peripheral blood. All receptors come from a man in his 70s with COVID-19, enrolled during active disease.

This sequence joins TRBV7-9 and TRBJ1-2; 7 bases match TRBD1. V trimming: 1 base; J trimming: 4 bases; junction bases outside the gene matches: 6. CDR3 length: 15 amino acids. In germline, CDR1 is SEHNR, CDR2 FQNEAQ (reference sequence). Here the CDR3 reads CASSLGIAGGYGYTF. The CDR3 DNA is TGTGCCAGCAGCTTAGGTATCGCAGGGGGCTATGGCTACACCTTC. Full variable domain (outside the CDR3, taken from reference TRBV7-9 and TRBJ1-2): DTGVSQNPRHKITKRGQNVTFRCDPISEHNRLYWYRQTLGQGPEFLTYFQNEAQLEKSRLLSDRFSAERPKGSFSTLEIQRTEQGDSAMYLCASSLGIAGGYGYTFGSGTRLTVV.

The table lists this clone with a count of one. The gene calls are TRBV5-4 and TRBJ2-2; 9 nucleotides match TRBD1. The CDR3 extends over 15 amino acids. Trimming removed 6 bases from V and 3 bases from J; junction bases left unmatched: 6. The germline V gene has CDR1 SGHNT and CDR2 YYREEE (reference sequence). CDR3 sequence (DNA): TGTGCCAGCAATCCGGGACAGGGAGACACCGGGGAGCTGTTTTTT. Encoded protein: CASNPGQGDTGELFF. The full variable domain, completed using reference TRBV5-4 and TRBJ2-2, is ETGVTQSPTHLIKTRGQQVTLRCSSQSGHNTVSWYQQALGQGPQFIFQYYREEENGRGNFPPRFSGLQFPNYSSELNVNALELDDSALYLCASNPGQGDTGELFFGEGSRLTVL.